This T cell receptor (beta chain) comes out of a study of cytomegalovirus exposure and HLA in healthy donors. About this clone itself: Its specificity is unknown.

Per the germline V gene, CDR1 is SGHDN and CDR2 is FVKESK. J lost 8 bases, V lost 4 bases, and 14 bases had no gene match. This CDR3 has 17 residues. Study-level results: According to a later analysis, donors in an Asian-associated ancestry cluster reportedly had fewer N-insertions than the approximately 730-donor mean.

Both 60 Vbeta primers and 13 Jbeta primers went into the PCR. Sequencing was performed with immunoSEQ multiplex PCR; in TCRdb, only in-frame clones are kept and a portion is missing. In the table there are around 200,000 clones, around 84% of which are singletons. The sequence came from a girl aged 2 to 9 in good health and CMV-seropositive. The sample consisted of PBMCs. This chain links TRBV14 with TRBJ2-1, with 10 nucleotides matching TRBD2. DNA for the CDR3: TGTGCCAGCAGCCCCGGGACTAGCGTATCAAGGCTCCATGAGCAGTTCTTC. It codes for CASSPGTSVSRLHEQFF.